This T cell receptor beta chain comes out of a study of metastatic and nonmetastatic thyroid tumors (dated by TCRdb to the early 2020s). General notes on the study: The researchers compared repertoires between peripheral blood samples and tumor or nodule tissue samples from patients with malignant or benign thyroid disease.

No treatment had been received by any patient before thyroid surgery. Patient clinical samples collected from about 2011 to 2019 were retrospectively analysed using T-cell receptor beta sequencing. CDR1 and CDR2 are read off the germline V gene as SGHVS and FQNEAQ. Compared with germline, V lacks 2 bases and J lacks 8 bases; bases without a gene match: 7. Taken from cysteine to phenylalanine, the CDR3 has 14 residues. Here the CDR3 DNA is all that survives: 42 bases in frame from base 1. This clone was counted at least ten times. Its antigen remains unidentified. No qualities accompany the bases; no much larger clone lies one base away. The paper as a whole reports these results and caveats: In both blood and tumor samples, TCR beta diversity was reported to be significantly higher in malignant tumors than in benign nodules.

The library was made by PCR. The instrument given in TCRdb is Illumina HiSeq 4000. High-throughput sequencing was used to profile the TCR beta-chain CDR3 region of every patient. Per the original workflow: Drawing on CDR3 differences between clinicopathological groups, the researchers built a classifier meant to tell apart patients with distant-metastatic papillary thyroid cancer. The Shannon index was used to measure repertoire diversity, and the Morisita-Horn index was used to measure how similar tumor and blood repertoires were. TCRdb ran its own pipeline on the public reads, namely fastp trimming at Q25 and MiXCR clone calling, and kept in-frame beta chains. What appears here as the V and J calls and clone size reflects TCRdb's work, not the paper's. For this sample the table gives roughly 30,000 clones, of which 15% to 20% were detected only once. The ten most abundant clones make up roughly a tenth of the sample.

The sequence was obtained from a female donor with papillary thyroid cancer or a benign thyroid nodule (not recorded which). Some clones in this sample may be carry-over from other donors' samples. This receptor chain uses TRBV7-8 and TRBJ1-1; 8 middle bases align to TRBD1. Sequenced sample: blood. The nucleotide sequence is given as TGTGCCAGCAGCTTATGGGCGGGACAGGTAGAAGCTTTCTTT. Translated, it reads CASSLWAGQVEAFF. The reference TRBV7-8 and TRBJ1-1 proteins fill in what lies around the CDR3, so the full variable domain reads GAGVSQSPRYKVAKRGQDVALRCDPISGHVSLFWYQQALGQGPEFLTYFQNEAQLDKSGLPSDRFFAERPEGSVSTLKIQRTQQEDSAVYLCASSLWAGQVEAFFGQGTRLTVV.